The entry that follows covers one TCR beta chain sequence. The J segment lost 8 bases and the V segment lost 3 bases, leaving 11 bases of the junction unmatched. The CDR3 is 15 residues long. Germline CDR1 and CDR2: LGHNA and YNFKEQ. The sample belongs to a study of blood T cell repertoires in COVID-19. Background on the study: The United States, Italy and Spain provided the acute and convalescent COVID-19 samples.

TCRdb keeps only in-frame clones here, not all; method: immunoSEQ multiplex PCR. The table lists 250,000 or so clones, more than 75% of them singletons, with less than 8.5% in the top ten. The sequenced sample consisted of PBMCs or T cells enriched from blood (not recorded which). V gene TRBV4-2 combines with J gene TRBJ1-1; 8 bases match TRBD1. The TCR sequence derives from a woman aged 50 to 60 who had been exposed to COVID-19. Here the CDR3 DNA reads TGTGCCAGCAGCCAGGACCGCAGGGGGCGGGGAGAAGCTTTCTTT. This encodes CASSQDRRGRGEAFF.